This record looks at one T cell receptor beta chain sequence and its context. The antigen remains unidentified. This sample was included in a study of T cell responses to AZD1222 COVID-19 vaccine. Study outcomes and limitations: Increases in Spike-specific TCR breadth and depth were seen after two AZD1222 doses. Dominant CD4 TCR responses targeted spike regions 160-218 and 743-854. Repertoire sampling was restricted to post-peak T cell response timepoints.

Clones were read by immunoSEQ multiplex PCR, and TCRdb kept only the in-frame ones, dropping some. This table holds approximately 64,000 clones, over 80% found once. This CDR3 has 16 amino acids. Germline CDR1 and CDR2: SGHVS and FNYEAQ. V was cut by 5 bases and J by 1 base, with 15 bases left in between. This specimen consisted of peripheral blood, obtained 28 days after the second dose of the MenACWY control vaccine. The V and J genes are TRBV7-6 and TRBJ2-1; perhaps TRBD1 as D (5 bases). The TCR sequence derives from an adult who received the MenACWY meningococcal vaccine as a control. DNA for the CDR3: TGTGCCAGCAGCCCCCCTGCCAGGGCTTCCTACAATGAGCAGTTCTTC. This gives the protein CASSPPARASYNEQFF.